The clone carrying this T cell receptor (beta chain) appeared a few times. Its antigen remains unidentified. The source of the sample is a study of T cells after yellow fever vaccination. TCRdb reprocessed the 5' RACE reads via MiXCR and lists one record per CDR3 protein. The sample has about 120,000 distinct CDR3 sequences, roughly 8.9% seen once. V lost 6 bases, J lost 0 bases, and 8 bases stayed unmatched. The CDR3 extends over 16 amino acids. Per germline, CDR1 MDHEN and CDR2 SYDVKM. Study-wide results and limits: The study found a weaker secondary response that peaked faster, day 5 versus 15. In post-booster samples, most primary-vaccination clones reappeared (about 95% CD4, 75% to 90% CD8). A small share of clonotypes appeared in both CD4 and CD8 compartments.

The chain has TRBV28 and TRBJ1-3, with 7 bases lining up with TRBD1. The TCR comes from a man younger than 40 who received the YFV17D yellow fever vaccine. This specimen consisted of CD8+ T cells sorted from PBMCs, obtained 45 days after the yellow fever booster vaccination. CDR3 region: CASSRDSSFSGNTIYF. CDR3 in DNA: TGTGCCAGCAGCCGGGACAGTTCCTTCTCTGGAAACACCATATATTTT.